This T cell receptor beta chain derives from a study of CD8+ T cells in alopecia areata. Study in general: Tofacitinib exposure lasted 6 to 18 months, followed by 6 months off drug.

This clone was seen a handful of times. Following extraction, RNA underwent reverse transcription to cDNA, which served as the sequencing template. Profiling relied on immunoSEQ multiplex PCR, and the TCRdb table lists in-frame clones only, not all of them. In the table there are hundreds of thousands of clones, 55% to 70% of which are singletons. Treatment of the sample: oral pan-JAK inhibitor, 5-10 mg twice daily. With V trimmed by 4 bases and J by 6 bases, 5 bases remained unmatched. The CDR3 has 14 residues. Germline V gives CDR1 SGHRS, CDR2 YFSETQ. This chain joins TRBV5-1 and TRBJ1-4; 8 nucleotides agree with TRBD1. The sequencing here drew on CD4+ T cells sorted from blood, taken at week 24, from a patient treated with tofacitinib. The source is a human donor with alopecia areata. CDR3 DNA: TGCGCCAGCAGCCCCGGGACAGGCGATGAAAAACTGTTTTTT. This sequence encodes CASSPGTGDEKLFF.